The 20 T cell receptor beta chains presented below share a single source sample, sequenced in a study of blood T cells in healthy people across ages. Combining a sample-barcoded 5' primer with a J-beta primer mix, a second PCR ran for 7 to 11 cycles. Each CDR3 protein is one row after TCRdb ran MiXCR on the 5' RACE reads. In the table there are approximately 850,000 distinct CDR3 sequences, more than 40% of which are singletons. Sequencing used blood. The origin of the receptors is a man aged 55 to 69 in good health.

The chain recombines TRBV14 with TRBJ2-2; D remains unclear. Germline CDR1 reads SGHDN; CDR2 reads FVKESK. Trimming pared 3 bases from V and 5 bases from J, leaving 13 bases between. The CDR3 is 15 residues long. Here the CDR3 DNA reads TGTGCCAGCAGCCACTATCAGACACCGACCGGGGAGCTGTTTTTT. Translated: CASSHYQTPTGELFF.

The chain uses TRBV14 and TRBJ1-2; no clear D gene. Germline values: CDR1 SGHDN, CDR2 FVKESK. CDR3 length: 15 amino acids. The V and J ends lost 1 base and 5 bases respectively, with 14 bases between them. This CDR3 is CASSQVVPELYGYTF. For the CDR3, the DNA is TGTGCCAGCAGCCAAGTCGTTCCTGAGCTTTATGGCTACACCTTC.

This clonotype is a singleton in its sample. This chain joins TRBV30 and TRBJ2-1, with TRBD1 matching over 7 bases. The junction had 6 bases not matched to a gene; V was cut back by 6 bases and J by 4 bases. Germline CDR1 is GTSNPN and CDR2 is SVGIG (reference sequence). The CDR3 is 13 amino acids. The CDR3 DNA follows: TGTGCCTGTGACAGGGAAGAGTACAATGAGCAGTTCTTC. Translating gives CACDREEYNEQFF.

As regards this clonotype: A much larger clone is a single base away; this may be a read error. The V call is TRBV15, the J call TRBJ2-7, with a possible D match to TRBD1 (5 bases). The germline CDR1 and CDR2 sequences are LNHNV and YYDKDF (reference sequence). The CDR3 covers 19 residues. In DNA form, the CDR3 reads TGTGCCACCAGCAGAGAACAGGCCTCTTGGGGCAGGGCCTCCTACGAGCTGTACTTC. Its protein is CATSREQASWGRASYELYF.

Note on this clonotype: At one end, the junction sequence differs from germline, possibly due to a read error. This sequence joins TRBV7-9 and TRBJ2-1; 8 nucleotides match TRBD2. The CDR3 totals 15 residues. Germline assignment: CDR1 SEHNR and CDR2 FQNEAQ (reference sequence). The CDR3: CSSSPPAGDYNEQFF. The CDR3 coding sequence is TGTTCCAGCAGCCCCCCAGCGGGGGACTACAATGAGCAGTTCTTC. The variable domain in full, with the rest retrieved from reference TRBV7-9 and TRBJ2-1, is DTGVSQNPRHKITKRGQNVTFRCDPISEHNRLYWYRQTLGQGPEFLTYFQNEAQLEKSRLLSDRFSAERPKGSFSTLEIQRTEQGDSAMYLCSSSPPAGDYNEQFFGPGTRLTVL.

CDR3 protein: CSAKLRQRDSSYEQYF. The CDR3, as DNA: TGCAGTGCCAAACTGCGACAACGGGACAGCTCCTACGAGCAGTACTTC. The chain combines TRBV20-1 with TRBJ2-7; 7 bases fit TRBD1. Per the germline V gene, CDR1 is DFQATT and CDR2 is SNEGSKA (reference sequence). The CDR3 spans 16 residues. J lost 0 bases, V lost 6 bases, and 14 bases had no gene match.

This clonotype appeared a few times. The chain has TRBV6-2 or TRBV6-3 and TRBJ2-7; weak D call: TRBD1 (7 bases). Germline V gene data show CDR1 as MNHEY and CDR2 as SVGEGT. The CDR3 has 14 amino acids. V was pared by 6 bases and J by 2 bases, with 14 bases between. The CDR3 DNA follows: TGTGCCAGCAGAACGCAGGGGGGCACCTACGAGCAGTACTTC. Its protein product is CASRTQGGTYEQYF.

The table lists this clonotype with a few counts. The V gene is TRBV20-1, the J gene TRBJ1-2, with a weak D call TRBD1 (6 bases). The germline CDR1 and CDR2 sequences are DFQATT and SNEGSKA (reference sequence). The V end lost 6 bases, the J end lost 6 bases, and 20 bases lay between the germline ends. There are 14 residues in the CDR3. The CDR3 protein is CSAGTSGARDGYTF. In DNA form, the CDR3 reads TGCAGTGCCGGGACATCGGGGGCGAGGGATGGCTACACCTTC.

The table lists this clonotype with a few counts. The chain combines TRBV20-1 with TRBJ2-7; maybe TRBD2 (6 bases). Matching the DNA end better, TRBJ2-5 makes the J call doubtful. Germline V lookup: CDR1 DFQATT, CDR2 SNEGSKA (reference sequence). There are 13 residues in the CDR3. The CDR3 spells CSARPSETGTQYF. The DNA for the CDR3 is TGCAGTGCTAGACCTAGCGAAACTGGGACCCAGTACTTC.

The gene calls are TRBV3-1 and TRBJ2-1; perhaps TRBD2 as D (6 bases). Germline CDR1 and CDR2: LGHDT and YNNKEL (reference sequence). Trimming took off 4 bases at V and 6 bases at J, with 13 bases between the two ends. The CDR3 sequence is 14 residues long. CDR3 bases: TGTGCCAGCAGCCGAGGGACTCGATCCAATGAGCAGTTCTTC. It is translated as CASSRGTRSNEQFF.

The V and J genes are TRBV7-2 and TRBJ1-5, with D possibly being TRBD1 (6 bases). Trimming shortened V by 5 bases and J by 10 bases, and 21 bases separated the two germline ends. The CDR3 is 15 amino acids. The germline V gene has CDR1 SGHTA and CDR2 FQGNSA. For the CDR3, the DNA is TGTGCCAGCAGCGCCCAAGGGACACCGGGGTACCCCCAGCATTTT. This sequence encodes CASSAQGTPGYPQHF.

For the CDR3, the DNA is TGCGCCAGCATAGGAGCGGGGAATACGCAGTATTTT. Its translation is CASIGAGNTQYF. The rearrangement links TRBV5-1 to TRBJ2-3; 7 bases are shared with TRBD2. J lost 7 bases, V lost 6 bases, and 5 bases had no gene match. Germline V gene lookup returns CDR1 SGHRS and CDR2 YFSETQ. The CDR3 contains 12 residues. The full variable domain, with the rest looked up from reference TRBV5-1 and TRBJ2-3, is KAGVTQTPRYLIKTRGQQVTLSCSPISGHRSVSWYQQTPGQGLQFLFEYFSETQRNKGNFPGRFSGRQFSNSRSEMNVSTLELGDSALYLCASIGAGNTQYFGPGTRLTVL.

As for this clonotype: A read error may account for a junction end that differs from germline. The rearrangement joins TRBV27 to TRBJ2-7; tentatively, D is TRBD1 or TRBD2 (5 bases each). Germline CDR1 MNHEY, CDR2 SMNVEV (reference sequence). The CDR3 spans 14 residues. As DNA, the CDR3 is TGTGCCAGCAGTTTGGGGACGGTCTCCTACGGGCAGTACTTC. Translating gives CASSLGTVSYGQYF.

The chain employs TRBV7-2 and TRBJ2-1; possible D gene TRBD2, 5 bases. Trimming cost V 5 bases and J 6 bases, with 20 bases left between them. This CDR3 comprises 16 residues. Germline values: CDR1 SGHTA, CDR2 FQGNSA. The CDR3 region is CASSPAFGVRSNEQFF. CDR3 bases: TGTGCCAGCAGCCCCGCATTCGGGGTTCGGAGCAATGAGCAGTTCTTC.

This chain joins TRBV12-3 or TRBV12-4 and TRBJ1-4; D not certain. The CDR3 is 14 amino acids. The V end was cut by 6 bases, the J end by 3 bases, with 11 bases between. This CDR3 is CASSPAGPNEKLFF. The CDR3 DNA sequence: TGTGCCAGCAGCCCAGCCGGACCTAATGAAAAACTGTTTTTT.

This clonotype occurred a few times. The chain combines TRBV18 with TRBJ1-1; 10 bases agree with TRBD1. The CDR3 is 16 amino acids. V shed 0 bases and J 5 bases; nucleotides not matched to a gene: 6. Germline V gene sequence: CDR1 KGHSH, CDR2 LQKENI. CDR3 bases: TGTGCCAGCTCACCACCCCTAGACAGGGGGCGAACTGAAGCTTTCTTT. This gives the protein CASSPPLDRGRTEAFF. Full variable domain (missing parts from reference TRBV18 and TRBJ1-1): NAGVMQNPRHLVRRRGQEARLRCSPMKGHSHVYWYRQLPEEGLKFMVYLQKENIIDESGMPKERFSAEFPKEGPSILRIQQVVRGDSAAYFCASSPPLDRGRTEAFFGQGTRLTVV.

This clonotype occurred once. The gene calls are TRBV20-1 and TRBJ1-6; the D is unclear. Trimming shortened V by 4 bases and J by 8 bases, and 18 bases separated the two germline ends. CDR3 length: 15 amino acids. The V gene's germline CDR1 is DFQATT and CDR2 SNEGSKA (reference sequence). The chain's CDR3 is CSATIGVSRDSPLHF. The DNA of the CDR3 is TGCAGTGCTACGATCGGAGTAAGCCGAGATTCACCCCTCCACTTT.

In this sample, this clonotype turned up a few times. The V and J genes are TRBV6-2 or TRBV6-3 and TRBJ2-1; maybe TRBD2 (5 bases). Looked up from germline, CDR1 is MNHEY and CDR2 is SVGEGT. Trimming shortened V by 4 bases and J by 4 bases, and 17 bases separated the two germline ends. The CDR3 consists of 16 residues. CDR3 coding DNA: TGTGCCAGCAGTTCCCTCGGGGTAGCGCAATACAATGAGCAGTTCTTC. Protein product: CASSSLGVAQYNEQFF.

The gene calls are TRBV20-1 and TRBJ2-2, with D perhaps assigned TRBD1 or TRBD2 (5 bases each). The CDR3 spans 17 residues. Germline V gene lookup returns CDR1 DFQATT and CDR2 SNEGSKA (reference sequence). V was trimmed by 3 bases and J by 2 bases, leaving 19 bases between them. The CDR3 coding sequence is TGCAGTGCTAGGGGAACCGGGACGAGACTCAACACCGGGGAGCTGTTTTTT. Encoded protein: CSARGTGTRLNTGELFF.

V usage is TRBV6-2 or TRBV6-3 and J usage is TRBJ2-2; possibly TRBD1 for D (5 bases). Germline CDR1 reads MNHEY; CDR2 reads SVGEGT. The CDR3 loop spans 13 amino acids. V dropped 8 bases and J dropped 4 bases, with 11 bases sitting between them. CDR3 sequence (DNA): TGTGCCAGCCAGGGTCGAGGCACCGGGGAGCTGTTTTTT. Translation gives CASQGRGTGELFF.